The 29 T cell receptor beta chains below all came from one sample that was sequenced in a study of naive and memory T cell subsets. Two oligonucleotides, mixed equimolar, formed the beta constant-region primer covering TRBC1 and TRBC2. TCRdb independently ran MiXCR on the UMI-ligation and nested PCR reads; one entry per CDR3 protein. The top ten clones hold about 1.6% of a sample with approximately 89,000 distinct CDR3 sequences, about 7% of them seen once. The sequencing sample was made of central memory CD4+ T cells from blood. The source of these receptors is a human donor in good health.

This clonotype came up many times. V is TRBV7-2 and J is TRBJ1-3, with TRBD1 as a possible D gene (6 bases). CDR3 length: 15 residues. CDR1 and CDR2 (germline): SGHTA, FQGNSA. V lost 4 bases and J lost 4, with 14 bases in between. The CDR3 DNA sequence: TGTGCCAGCAGCTACCTTGGACAGTCCGGAAACACCATATATTTT. Translating gives CASSYLGQSGNTIYF. Drawing the rest from reference TRBV7-2 and TRBJ1-3, the complete variable domain is GAGVSQSPSNKVTEKGKDVELRCDPISGHTALYWYRQSLGQGLEFLIYFQGNSAPDKSGLPSDRFSAERTGGSVSTLTIQRTQQEDSAVYLCASSYLGQSGNTIYFGEGSWLTVV.

This clonotype was recorded at least ten times. The rearrangement links TRBV14 to TRBJ2-3; 10 bases are a match to TRBD1. The CDR3 loop spans 16 amino acids. Germline V CDR1 and CDR2: SGHDN, FVKESK. V lost 4 bases to trimming and J lost 4 bases; unmatched junction nucleotides: 8. This CDR3 is CASSLRQGAISDTQYF. Here the CDR3 DNA reads TGTGCCAGCAGCCTCAGACAGGGGGCGATTTCAGATACGCAGTATTTT. Full variable domain (remainder filled in from reference TRBV14 and TRBJ2-3): EAGVTQFPSHSVIEKGQTVTLRCDPISGHDNLYWYRRVMGKEIKFLLHFVKESKQDESGMPNNRFLAERTGGTYSTLKVQPAELEDSGVYFCASSLRQGAISDTQYFGPGTRLTVL.

This clonotype has just one count. The chain couples TRBV20-1 to TRBJ2-5; D not resolved. V lost 1 base, J lost 4 bases, and 7 bases lay in between. CDR3 length: 12 residues. Germline V gene sequence: CDR1 DFQATT, CDR2 SNEGSKA (reference sequence). The CDR3 nucleotides are TGCAGTGCTAGAGGCGGCGCAGAGACCCAGTACTTC. It specifies CSARGGAETQYF.

This clonotype was counted many times. J is TRBJ2-7 and V is TRBV28; 11 bases align to TRBD1. Germline CDR1 and CDR2: MDHEN and SYDVKM. The CDR3 consists of 16 residues. Trimming cost V 3 bases and J 6 bases; bases outside gene matches: 10. The CDR3 here is CASSFPRTGGRGEQYF. As DNA, the CDR3 is TGTGCCAGCAGTTTCCCCCGGACAGGGGGCCGGGGCGAGCAGTACTTC.

The chain couples TRBV4-1 to TRBJ2-7; D is perhaps TRBD1 or TRBD2 (5 bases each). The germline V gene encodes CDR1 MGHRA and CDR2 YSYEKL. The CDR3 has 19 amino acids. The ends were cut back, 4 bases at V and 1 base at J, with 26 bases in the middle. The chain's CDR3 is CASSRSLGLYTGTSYEQYF. CDR3 nucleotide sequence: TGCGCCAGCAGCCGATCACTTGGACTCTATACAGGTACTTCCTACGAGCAGTACTTC.

This chain links TRBV14 with TRBJ2-7; tentatively, D is TRBD2 (5 bases). The germline gives CDR1 SGHDN, CDR2 FVKESK. Trimming shortened V by 2 bases and J by 7 bases, and 12 bases separated the two germline ends. CDR3 size: 13 residues. The CDR3 sequence: CASSQMRVGEQYF. In DNA form, the CDR3 reads TGTGCCAGCAGCCAAATGAGGGTAGGGGAGCAGTACTTC.

This clonotype was seen repeatedly, ten times or more. J is TRBJ1-1 and V is TRBV6-1; D gene uncertain. CDR1 MNHNS and CDR2 SASEGT come from the germline V gene. The CDR3 consists of 15 residues. Trimming stripped 7 bases from V and 1 base from J, with 16 bases between. This CDR3 is CASTDPFTANTEAFF. The CDR3 DNA follows: TGTGCCAGCACCGATCCCTTTACAGCGAACACTGAAGCTTTCTTT.

There are many counts of this clonotype. The CDR3 DNA reads as TGTGCCAGCGGGACAGGGGCTCAGCCCCAGCATTTT. Translation: CASGTGAQPQHF. The rearrangement joins TRBV7-9 to TRBJ1-5; the match to TRBD1 covers 10 bases. The CDR3 consists of 12 residues. After removal of 8 bases from V and 6 bases from J, the junction contained 1 base not matched to a gene. Germline CDR1 and CDR2: SEHNR and FQNEAQ (reference sequence).

In the case of this clonotype: Possible read error: a much larger clone is one base away. The rearrangement links TRBV28 to TRBJ1-6; D uncertain. CDR3 length: 15 residues. Germline V gene data show CDR1 as MDHEN and CDR2 as SYDVKM. V was cut by 10 bases and J by 0 bases, with 13 bases left in between. CDR3 sequence (DNA): TGTGCCACCCAGCCGCCGAGCTCCTATAATTCACCCCTCCACTTT. The encoded protein is CATQPPSSYNSPLHF.

This clonotype has ten or more counts. This chain connects TRBV9 to TRBJ2-1; D not resolved. Germline V gene sequence: CDR1 SGDLS, CDR2 YYNGEE. CDR3 length: 15 residues. V shed 1 base and J shed 6 bases, with 14 bases lying between them. CDR3 DNA: TGTGCCAGCAGCGTACGCCCCGACGGAACCAATGAGCAGTTCTTC. Residues: CASSVRPDGTNEQFF.

V usage is TRBV18 and J usage is TRBJ2-7; D gene uncertain. This CDR3 spans 14 amino acids. The V gene lost 3 bases and the J gene lost 10 bases, with 19 bases spanning the gap. CDR1 KGHSH and CDR2 LQKENI come from the germline V gene. CDR3 amino acids: CASSPDGPFTKQYF. The CDR3 coding sequence is TGTGCCAGCTCACCGGACGGACCTTTTACGAAACAGTACTTC.

This sequence joins TRBV4-3 and TRBJ2-7; 9 nucleotides match TRBD2. The CDR3 runs 19 residues. The junction had 12 bases not matched to a gene; V was cut back by 0 bases and J by 0 bases. CDR1 LGHNA and CDR2 YSLEER come from the germline V gene. The CDR3 sequence is CASSQEMASGMLSSYEQYF. The CDR3 DNA follows: TGCGCCAGCAGCCAAGAAATGGCTAGCGGGATGTTGAGCTCCTACGAGCAGTACTTC.

The chain is built from TRBV6-2 or TRBV6-3 and TRBJ2-7; no clear D. CDR1 and CDR2 (germline): MNHEY, SVGEGT. V was clipped by 6 bases and J by 2 bases, with 17 bases between them. There are 15 residues in the CDR3. Written as DNA, the CDR3 is TGTGCCAGCAGAACCGTCAAGCAGGCCCCCTACGAGCAGTACTTC. Protein: CASRTVKQAPYEQYF.

This clonotype was observed many times. The rearrangement links TRBV24-1 to TRBJ2-3; no definite D call. CDR3 length equals 13 residues. V lost 0 bases, J lost 4 bases, and 4 bases lay in between. The germline gives CDR1 KGHDR, CDR2 SFDVKD. CDR3 bases: TGTGCCACCAGTGATTTGACTTCAGATACGCAGTATTTT. Protein: CATSDLTSDTQYF.

This clonotype showed up just a few times. This chain joins TRBV30 and TRBJ2-3; unclear D gene. Trimming took off 5 bases at V and 2 bases at J, with 5 bases between the two ends. This CDR3 has 11 residues. Germline lookup yields CDR1 GTSNPN and CDR2 SVGIG (reference sequence). In nucleotides, the CDR3 is TGTGCCTGGGGGTCCACAGATACGCAGTATTTT. Its translation is CAWGSTDTQYF. The entire variable domain, with the rest obtained from reference TRBV30 and TRBJ2-3, is as follows: SQTIHQWPATLVQPVGSPLSLECTVEGTSNPNLYWYRQAAGRGLQLLFYSVGIGQISSEVPQNLSASRPQDRQFILSSKKLLLSDSGFYLCAWGSTDTQYFGPGTRLTVL.

This clonotype occurred many times. V usage is TRBV20-1 and J usage is TRBJ2-1; 8 bases fit TRBD2. This CDR3 comprises 16 residues. Per the germline V gene, CDR1 is DFQATT and CDR2 is SNEGSKA (reference sequence). V trimming: 3 bases; J trimming: 6 bases; junction bases outside the gene matches: 13. CDR3 nucleotide sequence: TGCAGTGCTAGTCGAACCGGGGGGCTAGCGGGCAATGAGCAGTTCTTC. Protein product: CSASRTGGLAGNEQFF.

Many counts were recorded for this clonotype. V and J are TRBV27 and TRBJ2-2; unclear D gene. Germline CDR1 and CDR2: MNHEY and SMNVEV (reference sequence). The V gene lost 6 bases and the J gene lost 3 bases, with 5 bases spanning the gap. This CDR3 region has 12 residues. Here the CDR3 DNA reads TGTGCCAGCAGAAAACACACCGGGGAGCTGTTTTTT. It encodes CASRKHTGELFF.

As regards this clonotype: A read error may be the cause here, since a much bigger clone is one base away. V and J are TRBV7-6 and TRBJ2-1; D unresolved. Per the germline V gene, CDR1 is SGHVS and CDR2 is FNYEAQ. The CDR3 contains 16 residues. V was shortened by 1 base and J by 0 bases, with 10 bases between the two germline ends. This chain's CDR3 is CASSLVPGPSYNEQFF. CDR3 DNA sequence: TGTGCCAGCAGCTTAGTCCCCGGTCCCTCCTACAATGAGCAGTTCTTC.

The chain is built from TRBV6-2 or TRBV6-3 and TRBJ2-7; D remains ambiguous. CDR3 length: 12 amino acids. The V and J ends lost 8 bases and 3 bases respectively, with 11 bases between them. Per germline, CDR1 MNHEY and CDR2 SVGEGT. In DNA form, the CDR3 reads TGTGCCAGCGAAACGCCAAGCTACGAGCAGTACTTC. Translated, it gives CASETPSYEQYF.

This clonotype turned up a few times. This rearrangement joins TRBV23-1 to TRBJ2-7, with 10 bases matching TRBD1. TRBV23-1 is classed as an ORF, of uncertain function. Losses at the gene ends were 1 base for V and 5 bases for J; bases not matched to a gene: 14. The CDR3 runs to 18 residues. Here the CDR3 DNA reads TGCGCCAGCAGTCAATGTGACCGGGACAGGGGTAGGGTCGACGAGCAGTACTTC. It specifies CASSQCDRDRGRVDEQYF.

This clonotype appeared a few times. This rearrangement joins TRBV30 to TRBJ1-3, with 8 bases matching TRBD1. The CDR3 consists of 14 residues. Germline CDR1 and CDR2: GTSNPN and SVGIG (reference sequence). V shed 4 bases and J 3 bases; nucleotides not matched to a gene: 5. The DNA of the CDR3 is TGTGCCTGGACTAGGACAGGGTTTGGAAACACCATATATTTT. Translated: CAWTRTGFGNTIYF.

This clonotype was picked up many times. The genes are TRBV20-1 and TRBJ1-2; D is perhaps TRBD1 (5 bases). V was trimmed by 0 bases and J by 6 bases, leaving 11 bases between them. Germline CDR1 and CDR2: DFQATT and SNEGSKA (reference sequence). CDR3 size: 13 residues. CDR3 nucleotides: TGCAGTGCTAGAGAACCAGGGTATGATGGCTACACCTTC. Its protein product is CSAREPGYDGYTF.

This clonotype was seen ten or more times. This sequence joins TRBV3-1 and TRBJ1-6; D call uncertain. The CDR3 is made up of 13 amino acids. The germline V gene has CDR1 LGHDT and CDR2 YNNKEL (reference sequence). Trimming took off 1 base at V and 12 bases at J, with 10 bases between the two ends. The CDR3 loop is CASSQVGVVPLHF. The CDR3 nucleotides read TGTGCCAGCAGCCAAGTTGGAGTGGTACCCCTCCACTTT.

This clonotype was counted ten times or more. The chain couples TRBV12-3 or TRBV12-4 to TRBJ2-7, with D hard to call. The CDR3 contains 16 residues. V gave up 6 bases and J gave up 0 bases, with 18 bases separating them. CDR3 sequence (DNA): TGTGCCAGCAGCTTATTGGGCAGTAAAAGCTCCTACGAGCAGTACTTC. This translates into CASSLLGSKSSYEQYF.

The V call is TRBV4-3, the J call TRBJ2-3, with TRBD2 matching over 8 bases. This CDR3 has 17 amino acids. V lost 2 bases and J lost 6; bases outside the gene matches: 13. The V gene's germline CDR1 is LGHNA and CDR2 YSLEER. In DNA form, the CDR3 reads TGCGCCAGCAGCCAACGAGCCCTAGCGGGCCCTGGGGATACGCAGTATTTT. The encoded protein is CASSQRALAGPGDTQYF.

The DNA for the CDR3 is TGTGCCAGCAGCTTGGTAATTTGGTCGGGACAGCGCACAGATACGCAGTATTTT. This codes for CASSLVIWSGQRTDTQYF. The chain employs TRBV7-2 and TRBJ2-3; TRBD1 aligns across 7 bases. This CDR3 spans 18 amino acids. V was pared by 3 bases and J by 1 base, with 13 bases of the junction left unmatched. Germline CDR1 is SGHTA and CDR2 is FQGNSA.

CDR3 in DNA: TGTGCCACCAGCTCACACCGGGACAAGCAAGAGACCCAGTACTTC. It specifies CATSSHRDKQETQYF. The rearrangement links TRBV24-1 to TRBJ2-5; TRBD1 is a possible D gene (6 bases). Trimming removed 7 bases at V and 2 bases at J, with 16 bases between. The CDR3 spans 15 residues. The germline gives CDR1 KGHDR, CDR2 SFDVKD.

This clonotype has a count of ten or more. The chain is built from TRBV21-1 and TRBJ2-1; the table's D call, TRBD2, has no DNA check behind it. TRBV21-1 is a pseudogene segment. This CDR3 is built from 16 residues. The CDR3: CASSRLAAQPPNEQFF. CDR3 nucleotide sequence: TGTGCCAGCAGCAGACTAGCGGCCCAGCCCCCCAATGAGCAGTTCTTC.

This clonotype has a count of ten or more. V and J are TRBV3-2 and TRBJ2-2; TRBD1, the table's D call, was not compared with the DNA. TRBV3-2 is reported as a pseudogene. This CDR3 spans 17 amino acids. In DNA, the CDR3 is TGTGCCAGCAGCCAAGACCCATACCGGGACAACACCGGGGAGCTGTTTTTT. Its protein product is CASSQDPYRDNTGELFF.